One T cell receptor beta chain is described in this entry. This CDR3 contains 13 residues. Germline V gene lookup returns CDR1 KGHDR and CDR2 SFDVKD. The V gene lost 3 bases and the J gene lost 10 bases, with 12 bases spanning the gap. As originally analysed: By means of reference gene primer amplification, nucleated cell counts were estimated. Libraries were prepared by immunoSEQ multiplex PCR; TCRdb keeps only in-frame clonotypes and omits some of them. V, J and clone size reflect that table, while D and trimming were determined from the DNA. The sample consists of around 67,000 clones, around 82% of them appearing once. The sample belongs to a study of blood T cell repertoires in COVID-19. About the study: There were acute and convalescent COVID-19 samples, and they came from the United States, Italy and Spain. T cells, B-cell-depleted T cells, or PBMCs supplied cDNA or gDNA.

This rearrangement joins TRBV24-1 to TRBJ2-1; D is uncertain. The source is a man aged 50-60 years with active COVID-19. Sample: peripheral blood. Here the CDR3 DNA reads TGTGCCACCAGTGATACCTTGGGCAGGGAGCAGTTCTTC. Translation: CATSDTLGREQFF.